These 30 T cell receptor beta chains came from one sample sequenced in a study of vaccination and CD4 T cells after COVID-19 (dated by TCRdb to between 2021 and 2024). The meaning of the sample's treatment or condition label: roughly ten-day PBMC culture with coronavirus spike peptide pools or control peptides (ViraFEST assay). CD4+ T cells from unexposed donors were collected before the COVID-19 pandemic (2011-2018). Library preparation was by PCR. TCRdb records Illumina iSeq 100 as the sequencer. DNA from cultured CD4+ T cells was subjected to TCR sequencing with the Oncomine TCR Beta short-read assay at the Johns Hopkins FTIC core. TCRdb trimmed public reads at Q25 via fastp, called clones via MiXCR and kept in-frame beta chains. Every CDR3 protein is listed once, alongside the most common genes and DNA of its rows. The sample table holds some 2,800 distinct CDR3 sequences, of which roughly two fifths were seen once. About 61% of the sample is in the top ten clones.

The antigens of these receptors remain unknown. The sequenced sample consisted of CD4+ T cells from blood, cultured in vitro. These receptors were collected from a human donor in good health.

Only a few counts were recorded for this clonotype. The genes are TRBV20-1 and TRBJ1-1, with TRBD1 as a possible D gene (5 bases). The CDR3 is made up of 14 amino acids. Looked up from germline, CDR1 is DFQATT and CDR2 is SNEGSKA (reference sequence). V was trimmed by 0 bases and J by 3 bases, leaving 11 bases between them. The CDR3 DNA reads TGCAGTGCTAGAGAAGGAGGGGCCTACACTGAAGCTTTCTTT. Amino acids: CSAREGGAYTEAFF.

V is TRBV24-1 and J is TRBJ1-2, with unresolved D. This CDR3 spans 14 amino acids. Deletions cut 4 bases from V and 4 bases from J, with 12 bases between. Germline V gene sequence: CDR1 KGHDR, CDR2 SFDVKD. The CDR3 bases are TGTGCCACCAGTGACCGCAGTCTTGGCTATGGCTACACCTTC. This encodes CATSDRSLGYGYTF.

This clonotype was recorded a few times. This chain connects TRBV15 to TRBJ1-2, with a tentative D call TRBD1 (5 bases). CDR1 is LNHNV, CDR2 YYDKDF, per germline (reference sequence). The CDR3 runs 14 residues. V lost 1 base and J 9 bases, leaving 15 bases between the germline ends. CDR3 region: CATSRGDASSSYTF. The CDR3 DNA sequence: TGTGCCACCAGCAGAGGGGACGCCAGCTCTAGCTACACCTTC.

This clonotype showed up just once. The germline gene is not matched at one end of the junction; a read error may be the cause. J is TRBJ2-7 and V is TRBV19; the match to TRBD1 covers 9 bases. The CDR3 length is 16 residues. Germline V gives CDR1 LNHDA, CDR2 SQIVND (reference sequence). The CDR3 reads CAGSIGTGTGRYEQYF. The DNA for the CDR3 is TGTGCCGGTAGTATTGGGACAGGGACAGGGAGGTACGAGCAGTACTTC. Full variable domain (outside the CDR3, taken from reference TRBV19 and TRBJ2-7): DGGITQSPKYLFRKEGQNVTLSCEQNLNHDAMYWYRQDPGQGLRLIYYSQIVNDFQKGDIAEGYSVSREKKESFPLTVTSAQKNPTAFYLCAGSIGTGTGRYEQYFGPGTRLTVT.

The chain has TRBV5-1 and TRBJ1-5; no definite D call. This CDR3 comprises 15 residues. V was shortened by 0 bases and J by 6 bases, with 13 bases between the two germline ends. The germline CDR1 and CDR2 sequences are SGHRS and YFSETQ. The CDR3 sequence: CASSLVPGVVQPQHF. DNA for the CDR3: TGCGCCAGCAGCTTGGTCCCCGGGGTAGTTCAGCCCCAGCATTTT. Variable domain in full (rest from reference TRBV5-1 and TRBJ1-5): KAGVTQTPRYLIKTRGQQVTLSCSPISGHRSVSWYQQTPGQGLQFLFEYFSETQRNKGNFPGRFSGRQFSNSRSEMNVSTLELGDSALYLCASSLVPGVVQPQHFGDGTRLSIL.

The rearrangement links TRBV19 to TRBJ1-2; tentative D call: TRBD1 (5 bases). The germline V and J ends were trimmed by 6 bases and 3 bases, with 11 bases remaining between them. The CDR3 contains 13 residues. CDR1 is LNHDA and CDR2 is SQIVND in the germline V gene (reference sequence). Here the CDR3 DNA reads TGTGCCAGTAGACCGACAGAATACTATGGCTACACCTTC. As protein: CASRPTEYYGYTF.

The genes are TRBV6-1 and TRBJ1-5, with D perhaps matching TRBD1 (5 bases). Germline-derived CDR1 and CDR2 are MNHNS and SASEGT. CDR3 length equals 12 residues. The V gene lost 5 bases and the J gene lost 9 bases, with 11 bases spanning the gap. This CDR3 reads CASSNLGGPQHF. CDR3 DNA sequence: TGTGCCAGCAGTAACCTGGGGGGGCCCCAGCATTTT.

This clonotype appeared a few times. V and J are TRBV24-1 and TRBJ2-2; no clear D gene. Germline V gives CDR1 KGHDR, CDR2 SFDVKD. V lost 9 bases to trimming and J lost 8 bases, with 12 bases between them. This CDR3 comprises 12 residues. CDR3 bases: TGTGCCACCTCAGGTGACGCTGGGGAGCTGTTTTTT. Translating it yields CATSGDAGELFF.

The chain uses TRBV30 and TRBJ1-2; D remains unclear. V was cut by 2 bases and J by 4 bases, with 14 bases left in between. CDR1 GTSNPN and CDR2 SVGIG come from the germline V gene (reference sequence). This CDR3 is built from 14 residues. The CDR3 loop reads CAWSFSEPVYGYTF. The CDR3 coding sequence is TGTGCCTGGAGTTTTAGCGAGCCCGTCTATGGCTACACCTTC.

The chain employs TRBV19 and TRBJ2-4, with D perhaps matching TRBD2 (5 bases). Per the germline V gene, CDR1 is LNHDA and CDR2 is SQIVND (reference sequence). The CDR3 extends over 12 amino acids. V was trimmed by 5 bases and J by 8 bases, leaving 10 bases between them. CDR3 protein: CASSAGYDIQYF. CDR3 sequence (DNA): TGTGCCAGTAGTGCGGGTTACGACATTCAGTACTTC.

The CDR3 region is CASSILKDYEQYF. The DNA of the CDR3 is TGTGCCAGCAGCATCCTTAAGGACTACGAGCAGTACTTC. The rearrangement joins TRBV7-8 to TRBJ2-7; no clear D gene. The CDR3 length is 13 residues. Trimming pared 5 bases from V and 3 bases from J, leaving 11 bases between. Per the germline V gene, CDR1 is SGHVS and CDR2 is FQNEAQ.

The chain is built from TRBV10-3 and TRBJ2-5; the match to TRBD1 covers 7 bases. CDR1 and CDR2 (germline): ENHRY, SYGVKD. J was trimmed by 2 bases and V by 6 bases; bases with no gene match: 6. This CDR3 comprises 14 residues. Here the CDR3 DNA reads TGTGCCATCAGCCCGTCACAGGGGCAAGAGACCCAGTACTTC. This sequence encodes CAISPSQGQETQYF.

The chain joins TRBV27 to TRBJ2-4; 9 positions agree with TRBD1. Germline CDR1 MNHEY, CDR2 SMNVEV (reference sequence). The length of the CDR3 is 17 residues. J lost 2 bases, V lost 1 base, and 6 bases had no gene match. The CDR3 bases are TGTGCCAGCAGTTTATTCGGGACAGGGTCGACCAAAAACATTCAGTACTTC. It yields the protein CASSLFGTGSTKNIQYF.

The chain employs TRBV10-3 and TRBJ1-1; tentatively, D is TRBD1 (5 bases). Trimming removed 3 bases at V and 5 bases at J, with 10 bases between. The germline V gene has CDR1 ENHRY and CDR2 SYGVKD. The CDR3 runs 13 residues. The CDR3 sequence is CAISDMGETEAFF. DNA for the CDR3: TGTGCCATCAGTGACATGGGGGAGACTGAAGCTTTCTTT.

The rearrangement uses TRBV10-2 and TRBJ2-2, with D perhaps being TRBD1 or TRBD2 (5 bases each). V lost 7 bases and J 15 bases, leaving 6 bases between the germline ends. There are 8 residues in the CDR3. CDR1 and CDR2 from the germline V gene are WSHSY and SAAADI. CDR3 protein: CASMGVFF. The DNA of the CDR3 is TGCGCCAGCATGGGGGTGTTTTTT.

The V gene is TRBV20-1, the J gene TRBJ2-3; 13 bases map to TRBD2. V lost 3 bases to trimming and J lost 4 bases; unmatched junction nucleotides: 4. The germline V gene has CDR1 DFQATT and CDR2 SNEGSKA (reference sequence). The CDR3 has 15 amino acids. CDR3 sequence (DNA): TGCAGTGCTAGCCGACTAGCGGGAGGCCCAGATACGCAGTATTTT. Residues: CSASRLAGGPDTQYF.

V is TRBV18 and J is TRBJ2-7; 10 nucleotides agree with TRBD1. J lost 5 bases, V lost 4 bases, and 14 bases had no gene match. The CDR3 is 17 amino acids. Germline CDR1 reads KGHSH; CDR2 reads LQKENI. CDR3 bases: TGTGCCAGCTCACAGTCTCTTCCGGGACAGGGGTCCCACGAGCAGTACTTC. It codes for CASSQSLPGQGSHEQYF. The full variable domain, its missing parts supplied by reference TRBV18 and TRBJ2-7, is NAGVMQNPRHLVRRRGQEARLRCSPMKGHSHVYWYRQLPEEGLKFMVYLQKENIIDESGMPKERFSAEFPKEGPSILRIQQVVRGDSAAYFCASSQSLPGQGSHEQYFGPGTRLTVT.

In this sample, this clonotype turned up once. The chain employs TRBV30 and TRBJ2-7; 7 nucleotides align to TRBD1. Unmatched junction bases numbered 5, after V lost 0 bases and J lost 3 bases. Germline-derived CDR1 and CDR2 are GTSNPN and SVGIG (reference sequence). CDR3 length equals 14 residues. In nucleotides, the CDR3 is TGTGCCTGGAGTGTACGGGACAGAGTCTACGAGCAGTACTTC. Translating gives CAWSVRDRVYEQYF.

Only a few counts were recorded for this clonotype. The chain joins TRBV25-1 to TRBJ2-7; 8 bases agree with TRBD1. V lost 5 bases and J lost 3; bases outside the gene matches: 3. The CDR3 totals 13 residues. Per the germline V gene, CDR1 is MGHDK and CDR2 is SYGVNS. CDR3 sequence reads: CASSSTGDYEQYF. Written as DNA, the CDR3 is TGTGCCAGCAGTTCGACAGGGGACTACGAGCAGTACTTC.

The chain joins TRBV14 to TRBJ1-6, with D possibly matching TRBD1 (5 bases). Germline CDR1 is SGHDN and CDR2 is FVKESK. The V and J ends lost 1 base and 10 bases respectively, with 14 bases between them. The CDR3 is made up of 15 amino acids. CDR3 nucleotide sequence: TGTGCCAGCAGCCAAGCTCCCCTGGGGCAGTCACCCCTCCACTTT. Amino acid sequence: CASSQAPLGQSPLHF.

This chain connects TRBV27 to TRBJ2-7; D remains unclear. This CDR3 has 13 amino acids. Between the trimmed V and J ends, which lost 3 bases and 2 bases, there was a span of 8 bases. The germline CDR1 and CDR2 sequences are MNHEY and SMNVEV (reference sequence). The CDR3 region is CASSFGFAYEQYF. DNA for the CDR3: TGTGCCAGCAGTTTCGGTTTTGCCTACGAGCAGTACTTC.

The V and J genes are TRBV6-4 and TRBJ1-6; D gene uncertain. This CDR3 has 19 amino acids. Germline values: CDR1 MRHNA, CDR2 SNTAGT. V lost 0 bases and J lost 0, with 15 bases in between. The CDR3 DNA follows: TGTGCCAGCAGTGACTCGGAAGTAGGGCTAAGCTCCTATAATTCACCCCTCCACTTT. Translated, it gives CASSDSEVGLSSYNSPLHF.

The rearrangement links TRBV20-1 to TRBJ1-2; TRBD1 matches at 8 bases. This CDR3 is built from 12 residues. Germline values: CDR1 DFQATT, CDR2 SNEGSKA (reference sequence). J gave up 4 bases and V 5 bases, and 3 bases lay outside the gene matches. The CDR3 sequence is CSALDRAYGYTF. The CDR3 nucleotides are TGCAGTGCTCTGGACAGGGCCTATGGCTACACCTTC.

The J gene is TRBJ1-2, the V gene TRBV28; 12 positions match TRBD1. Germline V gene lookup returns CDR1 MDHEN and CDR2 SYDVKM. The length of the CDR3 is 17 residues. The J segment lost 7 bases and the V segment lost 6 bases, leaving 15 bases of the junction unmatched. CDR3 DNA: TGTGCCAGCAGCTCAGGGGGGGGACAGGGGGCGGTGAGTGGCTACACCTTC. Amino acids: CASSSGGGQGAVSGYTF.

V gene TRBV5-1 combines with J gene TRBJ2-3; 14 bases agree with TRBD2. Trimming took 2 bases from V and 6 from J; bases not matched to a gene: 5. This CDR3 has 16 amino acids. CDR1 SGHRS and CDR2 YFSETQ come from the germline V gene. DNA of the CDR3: TGCGCCAGCAGCTTAGGGACTAGCGGGAGTCCGGATACGCAGTATTTT. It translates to CASSLGTSGSPDTQYF.

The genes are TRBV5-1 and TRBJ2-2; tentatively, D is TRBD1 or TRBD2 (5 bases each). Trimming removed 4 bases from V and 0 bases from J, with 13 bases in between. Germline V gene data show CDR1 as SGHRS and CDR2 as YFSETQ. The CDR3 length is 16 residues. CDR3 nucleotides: TGCGCCAGCAGCCCCGGGGCACGGGCGAACACCGGGGAGCTGTTTTTT. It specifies CASSPGARANTGELFF.

CDR3 residues: CSAKKSWGGRRHTGELFF. DNA of the CDR3: TGCAGTGCGAAAAAAAGCTGGGGGGGCCGCCGTCATACCGGGGAGCTGTTTTTT. The V and J genes are TRBV20-1 and TRBJ2-2; the D gene is possibly TRBD2 (7 bases). CDR1 and CDR2 from the germline V gene are DFQATT and SNEGSKA (reference sequence). The CDR3 loop spans 18 amino acids. V was shortened by 6 bases and J by 5 bases, with 28 bases between the two germline ends.

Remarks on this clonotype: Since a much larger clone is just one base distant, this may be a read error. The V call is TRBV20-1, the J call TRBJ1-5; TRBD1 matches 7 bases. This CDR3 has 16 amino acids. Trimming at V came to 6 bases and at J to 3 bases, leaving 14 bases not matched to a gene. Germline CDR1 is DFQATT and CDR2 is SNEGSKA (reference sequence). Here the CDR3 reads CSAVEAGTELNQPQHF. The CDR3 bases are TGCAGTGCCGTAGAGGCTGGGACAGAGCTCAATCAGCCCCAGCATTTT.

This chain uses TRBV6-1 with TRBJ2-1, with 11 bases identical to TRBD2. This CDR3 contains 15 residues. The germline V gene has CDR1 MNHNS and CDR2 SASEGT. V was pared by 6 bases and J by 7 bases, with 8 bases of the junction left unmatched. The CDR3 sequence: CASRATSGSKNEQFF. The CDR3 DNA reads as TGTGCCAGCAGGGCAACTAGCGGGAGTAAGAATGAGCAGTTCTTC.

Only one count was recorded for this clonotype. DNA of the CDR3: TGTGCACCCGCGATGGACAGGGTTTTCAACACTGAAGCTTTCTTT. Translated, it gives CAPAMDRVFNTEAFF. V gene TRBV12-1 combines with J gene TRBJ1-1; the DNA was not compared with TRBD1, the D call given in the table. TRBV12-1 is described as a pseudogene. This CDR3 has 15 residues.